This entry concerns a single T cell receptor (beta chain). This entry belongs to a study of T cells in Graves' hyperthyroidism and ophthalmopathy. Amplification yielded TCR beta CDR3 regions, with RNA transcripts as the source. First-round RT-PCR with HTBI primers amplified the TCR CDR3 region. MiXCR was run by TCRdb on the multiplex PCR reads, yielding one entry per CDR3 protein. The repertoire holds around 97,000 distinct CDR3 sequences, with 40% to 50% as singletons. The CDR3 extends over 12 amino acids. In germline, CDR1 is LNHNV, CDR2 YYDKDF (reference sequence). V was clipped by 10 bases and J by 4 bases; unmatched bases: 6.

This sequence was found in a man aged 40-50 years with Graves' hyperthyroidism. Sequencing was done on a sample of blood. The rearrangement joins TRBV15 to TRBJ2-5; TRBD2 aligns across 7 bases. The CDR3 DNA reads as TGTGCCAACATTGGGGGGGGAGAGACCCAGTACTTC. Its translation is CANIGGGETQYF.